This T cell receptor beta chain was observed in a study of shared clonotypes between healthy human individuals. The ends were cut back, 4 bases at V and 0 bases at J, with 9 bases in the middle. Germline CDR1 reads GTSNPN; CDR2 reads SVGIG (reference sequence). The CDR3 is 13 residues long. TCRdb's table, derived via immunoSEQ multiplex PCR, lists solely in-frame clones and lacks some. The sample has millions of clones; 85% to 95% are singletons. The V and J genes are TRBV30 and TRBJ1-2; D is unresolved. This TCR derives from a man between 18 and 35 years old in good health. The sequencing sample was made of naive CD4+ T cells sorted from blood. Subset meaning: CD45RA+ positively selected. In DNA form, the CDR3 reads TGTGCCTGGACTAAGGAAACTAACTATGGCTACACCTTC. Amino acids: CAWTKETNYGYTF.